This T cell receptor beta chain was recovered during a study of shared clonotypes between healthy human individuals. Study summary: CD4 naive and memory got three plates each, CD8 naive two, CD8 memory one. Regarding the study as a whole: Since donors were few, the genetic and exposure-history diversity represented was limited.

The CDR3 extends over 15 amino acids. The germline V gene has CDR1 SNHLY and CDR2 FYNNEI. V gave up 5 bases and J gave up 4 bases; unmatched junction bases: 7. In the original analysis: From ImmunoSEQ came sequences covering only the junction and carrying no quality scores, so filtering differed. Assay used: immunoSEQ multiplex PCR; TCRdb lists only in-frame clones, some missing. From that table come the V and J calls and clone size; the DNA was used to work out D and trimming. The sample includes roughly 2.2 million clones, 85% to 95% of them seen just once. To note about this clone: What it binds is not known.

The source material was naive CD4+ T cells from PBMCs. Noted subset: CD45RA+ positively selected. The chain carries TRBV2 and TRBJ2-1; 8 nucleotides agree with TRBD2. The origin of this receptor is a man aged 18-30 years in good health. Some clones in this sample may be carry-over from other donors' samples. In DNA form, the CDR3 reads TGTGCCAGCAGTTTTATAGCGGGACTTTACAATGAGCAGTTCTTC. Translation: CASSFIAGLYNEQFF. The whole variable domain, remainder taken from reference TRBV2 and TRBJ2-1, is EPEVTQTPSHQVTQMGQEVILRCVPISNHLYFYWYRQILGQKVEFLVSFYNNEISEKSEIFDDQFSVERPDGSNFTLKIRSTKLEDSAMYFCASSFIAGLYNEQFFGPGTRLTVL.